This passage covers 17 T cell receptor beta chains from one sample sequenced in a study of T cells in women clearing cervical HPV infection. Profiled with immunoSEQ multiplex PCR; TCRdb holds only in-frame clones, not every one. Listed are about 20,000 clones; around 3% falls within the top ten. Sequencing input: blood buffy coat. These receptors all come from a woman between 18 and 70 years old with a cervical HPV16 infection that either progressed to CIN3+ or cleared (not recorded which).

This clone registers medium-sized (0.01 to 0.1%) by frequency. CDR3 DNA (partial): TGCGCCAGCAGCCAAGGGCCGACAGGGTTCCTAGGGATT. It specifies CASSQGPTGFLGI. The CDR3 as a whole reads CASSQGPTGFLGIQYF. The chain carries TRBV5-1 and TRBJ2-4; 7 bases map to TRBD1. Read sequence stops 3 residues before the CDR3 end, and the germline J gene provides the missing end. Per germline, CDR1 SGHRS and CDR2 YFSETQ. This CDR3 spans 16 amino acids. Based on the CDR3 plus reference TRBV5-1 and TRBJ2-4, the full variable domain is KAGVTQTPRYLIKTRGQQVTLSCSPISGHRSVSWYQQTPGQGLQFLFEYFSETQRNKGNFPGRFSGRQFSNSRSEMNVSTLELGDSALYLCASSQGPTGFLGIQYFGAGTRLSVL.

A remark on this clone: With the read ending 3 residues before the CDR3 end, the germline J gene is used to fill in that end. The chain employs TRBV7-8 and TRBJ1-1; possibly TRBD1 for D (5 bases). CDR3 length: 14 residues. Germline CDR1 reads SGHVS; CDR2 reads FQNEAQ. The DNA read from the CDR3 is TGTGCCAGCAGCTTAGGTTTAAGGGGTAAGGAA. Protein: CASSLGLRGKE. The full CDR3 protein is CASSLGLRGKEAFF.

This CDR3 is CASSWGGTSEETQYF. CDR3 DNA (partial): TGTGCCAGCAGCTGGGGCGGGACATCCGAAGAGACC. The rearrangement links TRBV5-5 to TRBJ2-5; TRBD1 or TRBD2 may be the D gene (6 bases each). The read terminates 3 residues before the CDR3 end, so the remaining end is supplied by the germline J gene. Germline CDR1 is SGHKS and CDR2 is YYEKEE (reference sequence). Between the trimmed V and J ends, which lost 3 bases and 3 bases, there was a span of 15 bases. The length of the CDR3 is 15 residues.

As for this clone: The read halts 3 residues ahead of the CDR3 end, with the missing end drawn from the germline J gene. The gene calls are TRBV19 and TRBJ1-1; 7 bases align to TRBD1. The CDR3 contains 17 residues. With V trimmed by 5 bases and J by 0 bases, 12 bases remained unmatched. Germline V gene lookup returns CDR1 LNHDA and CDR2 SQIVND (reference sequence). Here the CDR3 reads CASSVTGLKGMNTEAFF. The CDR3 DNA, read in part, is TGTGCCAGTAGTGTGACAGGGCTTAAGGGGATGAACACTGAA.

As concerns this clone: The read comes to an end 3 residues before the CDR3 does, leaving the germline J gene to fill in the end. The J gene is TRBJ1-1, the V gene TRBV18; 8 nucleotides match TRBD1. In germline, CDR1 is KGHSH, CDR2 LQKENI. V trimming: 10 bases; J trimming: 4 bases; junction bases outside the gene matches: 8. There are 13 residues in the CDR3. CDR3: CAISQGQGTEAFF. CDR3 DNA (partial): TGTGCCATCTCTCAAGGACAGGGCACTGAA. Complete variable domain (other parts from reference TRBV18 and TRBJ1-1): NAGVMQNPRHLVRRRGQEARLRCSPMKGHSHVYWYRQLPEEGLKFMVYLQKENIIDESGMPKERFSAEFPKEGPSILRIQQVVRGDSAAYFCAISQGQGTEAFFGQGTRLTVV.

Turning to this clone: The observed sequence ends 3 residues before the CDR3 terminus, with the missing tail filled in from the germline J gene. The chain joins TRBV5-6 to TRBJ2-3; 10 nucleotides match TRBD1. The length of the CDR3 is 15 residues. Germline V gene lookup returns CDR1 SGHDT and CDR2 YYEEEE. V dropped 4 bases and J dropped 6; count of bases not matched to a gene: 8. The part of the CDR3 DNA that was read is TGTGCCAGCAGCCCCGGGACAGGGGTGTCGGATACG. The encoded protein is CASSPGTGVSDT. The full CDR3 protein reads CASSPGTGVSDTQYF.

On this clone itself: The CDR3 is cut off 3 residues early in the read; its end comes from the germline J gene. The chain has TRBV6-2 or TRBV6-3 and TRBJ1-2; D not resolved. Germline assignment: CDR1 MNHEY and CDR2 SVGEGT. The CDR3 runs 13 residues. CDR3 region: CASSFLSGKGYTF. The part of the CDR3 DNA that was read is TGTGCCAGCAGTTTTTTGTCGGGGAAGGGC.

As to this clone: The CDR3 goes on 3 residues after the read ends, and that part is filled in from the germline J gene. The genes are TRBV6-1 and TRBJ2-3, with 8 bases matching TRBD2. Per the germline V gene, CDR1 is MNHNS and CDR2 is SASEGT. This CDR3 is built from 16 residues. After removal of 1 base from V and 1 base from J, the junction contained 4 bases not matched to a gene. CDR3 bases read: TGTGCCAGCAGTGAAGATTGGCGGGAGGGCACAGATACG. It specifies CASSEDWREGTDT. The entire CDR3 sequence reads CASSEDWREGTDTQYF.

Remarks on this clone: The read gets to within 3 residues of the CDR3 end, and the germline J gene fills in the rest. The genes are TRBV28 and TRBJ2-1; D may be TRBD1 (6 bases). V was pared by 11 bases and J by 1 base, with 15 bases between. The germline CDR1 and CDR2 sequences are MDHEN and SYDVKM. CDR3 length equals 14 residues. Incomplete CDR3 DNA: TGTGCCGCAAAGTCCGGGACATCCTACAATGAG. Translating gives CAAKSGTSYNE. The CDR3 in full is CAAKSGTSYNEQFF.

Turning to this clone: The read is 3 residues too short to cover the CDR3 end, so that end is filled in from the germline J gene. This chain links TRBV20-1 with TRBJ2-5; D perhaps matches TRBD2 (7 bases). The length of the CDR3 is 16 residues. Germline loops: CDR1 DFQATT, CDR2 SNEGSKA (reference sequence). Trimming pared 0 bases from V and 0 bases from J, leaving 14 bases between. CDR3 bases read: TGCAGTGCTAGAGAGCGGGGGCGGGAGTACCAAGAGACC. It encodes CSARERGREYQET. In full, the CDR3 is CSARERGREYQETQYF.

CDR3 DNA (partial): TGTGCCAGCAGCGCCCCGGCGGTATCGAACACCGGGGAG. Protein: CASSAPAVSNTGE. The full CDR3 is CASSAPAVSNTGELFF. This rearrangement joins TRBV7-3 to TRBJ2-2; no reliable D call. The CDR3 end is not reached by the read, which stops 3 residues before it; the germline J gene fills it in. V lost 5 bases to trimming and J lost 0 bases, with 13 bases between them. Germline assignment: CDR1 SGHTA and CDR2 FQGTGA. The CDR3 extends over 16 amino acids.

As regards this clone: The read halts 3 residues ahead of the CDR3 end, with the missing end drawn from the germline J gene. The V call is TRBV20-1, the J call TRBJ2-3; D possibly corresponds to TRBD2 (7 bases). V was shortened by 1 base and J by 2 bases, with 19 bases between the two germline ends. This CDR3 spans 17 amino acids. Germline lookup yields CDR1 DFQATT and CDR2 SNEGSKA (reference sequence). CDR3 in amino acids: CSARVRGGPRVTDTQYF. The part of the CDR3 DNA that was read is TGCAGTGCTAGAGTTAGGGGGGGCCCGCGGGTCACAGATACG.

A word on this clone: The read terminates 3 residues before the CDR3 end, so the remaining end is supplied by the germline J gene. The rearrangement uses TRBV5-1 and TRBJ2-5; 9 nucleotides align to TRBD2. The V and J ends lost 5 bases and 3 bases, in that order; junction bases with no gene match: 11. Germline V lookup: CDR1 SGHRS, CDR2 YFSETQ. This CDR3 is 16 amino acids long. The part of the CDR3 DNA that was read is TGCGCCAGCAGGGAGACTAGCGGAGTGGGGGAAGAGACC. Its protein product is CASRETSGVGEET. The entire CDR3 sequence reads CASRETSGVGEETQYF.

Remarks on this clone: The read finishes 3 residues shy of the CDR3 end, and the germline J gene is used to complete it. The chain links TRBV30 to TRBJ1-2, with a weak D call TRBD1 (6 bases). CDR3 length: 13 residues. V was pared by 5 bases and J by 4 bases, with 14 bases between. Germline V lookup: CDR1 GTSNPN, CDR2 SVGIG (reference sequence). The CDR3 protein is CAWGRDRPYGYTF. The CDR3 DNA, read in part, is TGTGCCTGGGGACGAGACAGGCCCTATGGC. The whole variable domain, remainder taken from reference TRBV30 and TRBJ1-2, is SQTIHQWPATLVQPVGSPLSLECTVEGTSNPNLYWYRQAAGRGLQLLFYSVGIGQISSEVPQNLSASRPQDRQFILSSKKLLLSDSGFYLCAWGRDRPYGYTFGSGTRLTVV.

Of note for this clone: The CDR3 end lies 3 residues beyond the end of the read and is filled in from the germline J gene. The V gene is TRBV7-6, the J gene TRBJ2-3; 10 bases agree with TRBD2. Per germline, CDR1 SGHVS and CDR2 FNYEAQ. The CDR3 is 16 residues long. V was pared by 4 bases and J by 8 bases, with 12 bases of the junction left unmatched. The CDR3 is CASSSSGTSVFGTQYF. The covered CDR3 bases are TGTGCCAGCAGCTCCTCCGGGACTAGCGTGTTTGGTACG. The full variable domain, with the rest looked up from reference TRBV7-6 and TRBJ2-3, is GAGVSQSPRYKVTKRGQDVALRCDPISGHVSLYWYRQALGQGPEFLTYFNYEAQQDKSGLPNDRFSAERPEGSISTLTIQRTEQRDSAMYRCASSSSGTSVFGTQYFGPGTRLTVL.

Note on this clone: From the germline J gene comes the end of the CDR3, since the read stops 3 residues before it. The chain combines TRBV7-3 with TRBJ2-2; 8 bases are shared with TRBD1. V lost 6 bases, J lost 5 bases, and 8 bases stayed unmatched. The CDR3 runs to 15 residues. Germline lookup yields CDR1 SGHTA and CDR2 FQGTGA. The DNA read from the CDR3 is TGTGCCAGCAGTCCTAACCAGGGGGCTACCGGGGAG. Protein: CASSPNQGATGE. The whole CDR3 sequence is CASSPNQGATGELFF.

As for this clone: The read terminates 3 residues ahead of where the CDR3 ends, so the germline J gene completes it. The chain has TRBV6-2 or TRBV6-3 and TRBJ1-1; D is ambiguous. Germline CDR1 reads MNHEY; CDR2 reads SVGEGT. The CDR3 loop spans 12 amino acids. The sequenced part of the CDR3 DNA is TGTGCCAGCAGAACCAGCGACGATAAA. This translates into CASRTSDDK. The entire CDR3 sequence reads CASRTSDDKAFF.